A selection of T cell receptor beta chains follows, all from one sample in a study of blood T cell repertoires in COVID-19. The table came from immunoSEQ multiplex PCR; TCRdb's copy has only in-frame clones and leaves some out. The sample lists 25,000 to 30,000 clones, 89% occurring once. The material sequenced was peripheral blood. The receptors were gathered from a human donor in a cohort sampled during active COVID-19. The CDR3 runs from the conserved cysteine through the conserved F or W. The D gene is left open where the match is weak. Expanded clones get a size class; other rows say once, few or many, or leave the size out.

clone_size j_call v_call d_call cdr3_nt cdr3_aa
. TRBJ1-5 TRBV27 . TGTGCCAGCAGGTATGGGCAGTATAGCAATCAGCCCCAGCATTTT CASRYGQYSNQPQHF
. TRBJ2-5 TRBV28 . TGTGCCAGCAACCAACAAGGGAGGGAGACCCAGTACTTC CASNQQGRETQYF
. TRBJ2-3 TRBV20-1 TRBD1 TGCAGTGCTAGTCGGACAGGGTTCACAGATACGCAGTATTTT CSASRTGFTDTQYF
medium-sized TRBJ2-7 TRBV4-3 . TGCGCCAGCAGCCAAGAACAGGACCACTACGAGCAGTACTTC CASSQEQDHYEQYF
. TRBJ2-2 TRBV6-2/TRBV6-3 TRBD2 TGTGCCAGCAGTTACTCGCGGAGCGGGGCCGACACCGGGGAGCTGTTTTTT CASSYSRSGADTGELFF
. TRBJ1-1 TRBV4-3 . TGCGCCAGCAGCCAGGCAGGGGTGACTGAAGCTTTCTTT CASSQAGVTEAFF
. TRBJ1-4 TRBV5-6 TRBD1 TGTGCCAGCAGCCCAGGGACAGGGGCGCTTAATGAAAAACTGTTTTTT CASSPGTGALNEKLFF
. TRBJ1-1 TRBV21-1 . TGTGCCAGCAGCAAAGCGCGGATACAGGGGGAGACTGAAGCTTTCTTT CASSKARIQGETEAFF
. TRBJ2-7 TRBV4-2 TRBD2 TGTGCCAGCAGCCCGCAGCGGGAAGACTACGAGCAGTACTTC CASSPQREDYEQYF
. TRBJ1-2 TRBV5-6 TRBD1 TGTGCCAGCAGCTCCGGGACAGGGCTCACTAACTATGGCTACACCTTC CASSSGTGLTNYGYTF
. TRBJ2-3 TRBV5-1 . TGCGCCAGCAGCTATGTAGAGGGAGATACGCAGTATTTT CASSYVEGDTQYF
. TRBJ1-1 TRBV7-6 . TGTGCCAGCAGCTTAGCGCCAGGTAGAATGAACACTGAAGCTTTCTTT CASSLAPGRMNTEAFF
. TRBJ1-1 TRBV19 . TGTGCCAGTACAGGGCGAGTGAACACTGAAGCTTTCTTT CASTGRVNTEAFF
. TRBJ1-1 TRBV12-3/TRBV12-4 . TGTGCCAGCAGACAGGGAAGGGAGGCTTTCTTT CASRQGREAFF
. TRBJ2-7 TRBV4-1 TRBD1 TGCGCCAGCAGCCAAGCTGGACAGGGTGGGCACGAGCAGTACTTC CASSQAGQGGHEQYF
. TRBJ2-1 TRBV7-9 TRBD2 TGTGCCAGCAGCTTAATTGGCGGGGGGCCCTACAATGAGCAGTTCTTC CASSLIGGGPYNEQFF
. TRBJ2-3 TRBV7-3 TRBD2 TGTGCCAGCAGCTCGCGTAGCGGGGGGTCGGCAGATACGCAGTATTTT CASSSRSGGSADTQYF
once TRBJ2-7 TRBV5-1 TRBD2 TGCGCCAGCAGCGCCCGCGGGGCGGGGGGGACCTACGAGCAGTACTTC CASSARGAGGTYEQYF
. TRBJ1-4 TRBV4-1 . TGCGCCAGCAGCCATAGGGGTGGCGAAAAACTGTTTTTT CASSHRGGEKLFF
. TRBJ1-4 TRBV5-1 . TGCGCCAGCGCCGACAGGTATAATGAAAAACTGTTTTTT CASADRYNEKLFF
. TRBJ2-3 TRBV19 TRBD2 TGTGCCAGTAGGGAGCGGGGGCGCACAGATACGCAGTATTTT CASRERGRTDTQYF
. TRBJ2-3 TRBV6-5 TRBD2 TGTGCCAGCAGTTACTCGCTAGCGGGGGGGGAAGATACGCAGTATTTT CASSYSLAGGEDTQYF
. TRBJ2-3 TRBV11-3 TRBD2 TGTGCCAGCAGCCCCGGGACTAGCGCATGGGATACGCAGTATTTT CASSPGTSAWDTQYF
. TRBJ2-3 TRBV7-9 . TGTGCCAGCAGCTTAGGACTCGAGAGGGCAGATACGCAGTATTTT CASSLGLERADTQYF
. TRBJ2-3 TRBV5-4 TRBD1 TGTGCCAGCAGCCTCCGGACAGGTGGAGATACGCAGTATTTT CASSLRTGGDTQYF
. TRBJ2-5 TRBV2 TRBD2 TGTGCCAGCAGTCTCCGGGGGGACCAAGAGACCCAGTACTTC CASSLRGDQETQYF
. TRBJ1-6 TRBV30 . TGTGCCTGGAGAGTGGGAGAGATTAATTCACCCCTCCACTTT CAWRVGEINSPLHF
. TRBJ2-2 TRBV6-5 TRBD2 TGTGCCAGCAGTTACGGGGGACTAGCGAGCACCGGGGAGCTGTTTTTT CASSYGGLASTGELFF
few TRBJ2-7 TRBV5-1 . TGCGCCAGCAGCTCAGGCAGGGCCTACGAGCAGTACTTC CASSSGRAYEQYF
. TRBJ1-2 TRBV6-6 TRBD1 TGTGCCAGCGGGGGACAGGGACAGCGAGGCTACACCTTC CASGGQGQRGYTF
. TRBJ2-1 TRBV5-1 . TGCGCCAGCACCCCCGACAGTACGTGGAATGAGCAGTTCTTC CASTPDSTWNEQFF
. TRBJ2-1 TRBV5-1 . TGCGCCAGCAGCTTGGGACAGGAGCAGTTCTTC CASSLGQEQFF
. TRBJ2-2 TRBV5-5 TRBD1 TGTGCCAGCAGCTTGGGCCCGGGGACAGACCACCGGGAGCTGTTTTTT CASSLGPGTDHRELFF
. TRBJ1-4 TRBV5-1 TRBD1 TGCGCCAGCAGCTTGGGTTTGGACAGGTCGATTGAAAAACTGTTTTTT CASSLGLDRSIEKLFF
. TRBJ2-7 TRBV29-1 . TGCAGCGTGAAGCAGGGATACGAGCAGTACTTC CSVKQGYEQYF
once TRBJ2-3 TRBV5-4 TRBD2 TGTGCCAGCAGCTTGAGGACTAGCGGGGGGCCTACGCAGTATTTT CASSLRTSGGPTQYF
. TRBJ2-1 TRBV18 . TGTGCCAGCTCACCAGGCCAGTCCTACAATGAGCAGTTCTTC CASSPGQSYNEQFF
. TRBJ1-5 TRBV2 . TGTGCCAGCAGTGAAGAAGCCGCTCTCGAGGATCCCCAGCATTTT CASSEEAALEDPQHF
. TRBJ2-7 TRBV5-1 TRBD1 TGCGCCAGCGCCAAGGCGCAGGGGGTTTACGAGCAGTACTTC CASAKAQGVYEQYF
. TRBJ2-2 TRBV28 . TGTGCCAGCAGTCTCTACGCCGACAGCACCGGGGAGCTGTTTTTT CASSLYADSTGELFF